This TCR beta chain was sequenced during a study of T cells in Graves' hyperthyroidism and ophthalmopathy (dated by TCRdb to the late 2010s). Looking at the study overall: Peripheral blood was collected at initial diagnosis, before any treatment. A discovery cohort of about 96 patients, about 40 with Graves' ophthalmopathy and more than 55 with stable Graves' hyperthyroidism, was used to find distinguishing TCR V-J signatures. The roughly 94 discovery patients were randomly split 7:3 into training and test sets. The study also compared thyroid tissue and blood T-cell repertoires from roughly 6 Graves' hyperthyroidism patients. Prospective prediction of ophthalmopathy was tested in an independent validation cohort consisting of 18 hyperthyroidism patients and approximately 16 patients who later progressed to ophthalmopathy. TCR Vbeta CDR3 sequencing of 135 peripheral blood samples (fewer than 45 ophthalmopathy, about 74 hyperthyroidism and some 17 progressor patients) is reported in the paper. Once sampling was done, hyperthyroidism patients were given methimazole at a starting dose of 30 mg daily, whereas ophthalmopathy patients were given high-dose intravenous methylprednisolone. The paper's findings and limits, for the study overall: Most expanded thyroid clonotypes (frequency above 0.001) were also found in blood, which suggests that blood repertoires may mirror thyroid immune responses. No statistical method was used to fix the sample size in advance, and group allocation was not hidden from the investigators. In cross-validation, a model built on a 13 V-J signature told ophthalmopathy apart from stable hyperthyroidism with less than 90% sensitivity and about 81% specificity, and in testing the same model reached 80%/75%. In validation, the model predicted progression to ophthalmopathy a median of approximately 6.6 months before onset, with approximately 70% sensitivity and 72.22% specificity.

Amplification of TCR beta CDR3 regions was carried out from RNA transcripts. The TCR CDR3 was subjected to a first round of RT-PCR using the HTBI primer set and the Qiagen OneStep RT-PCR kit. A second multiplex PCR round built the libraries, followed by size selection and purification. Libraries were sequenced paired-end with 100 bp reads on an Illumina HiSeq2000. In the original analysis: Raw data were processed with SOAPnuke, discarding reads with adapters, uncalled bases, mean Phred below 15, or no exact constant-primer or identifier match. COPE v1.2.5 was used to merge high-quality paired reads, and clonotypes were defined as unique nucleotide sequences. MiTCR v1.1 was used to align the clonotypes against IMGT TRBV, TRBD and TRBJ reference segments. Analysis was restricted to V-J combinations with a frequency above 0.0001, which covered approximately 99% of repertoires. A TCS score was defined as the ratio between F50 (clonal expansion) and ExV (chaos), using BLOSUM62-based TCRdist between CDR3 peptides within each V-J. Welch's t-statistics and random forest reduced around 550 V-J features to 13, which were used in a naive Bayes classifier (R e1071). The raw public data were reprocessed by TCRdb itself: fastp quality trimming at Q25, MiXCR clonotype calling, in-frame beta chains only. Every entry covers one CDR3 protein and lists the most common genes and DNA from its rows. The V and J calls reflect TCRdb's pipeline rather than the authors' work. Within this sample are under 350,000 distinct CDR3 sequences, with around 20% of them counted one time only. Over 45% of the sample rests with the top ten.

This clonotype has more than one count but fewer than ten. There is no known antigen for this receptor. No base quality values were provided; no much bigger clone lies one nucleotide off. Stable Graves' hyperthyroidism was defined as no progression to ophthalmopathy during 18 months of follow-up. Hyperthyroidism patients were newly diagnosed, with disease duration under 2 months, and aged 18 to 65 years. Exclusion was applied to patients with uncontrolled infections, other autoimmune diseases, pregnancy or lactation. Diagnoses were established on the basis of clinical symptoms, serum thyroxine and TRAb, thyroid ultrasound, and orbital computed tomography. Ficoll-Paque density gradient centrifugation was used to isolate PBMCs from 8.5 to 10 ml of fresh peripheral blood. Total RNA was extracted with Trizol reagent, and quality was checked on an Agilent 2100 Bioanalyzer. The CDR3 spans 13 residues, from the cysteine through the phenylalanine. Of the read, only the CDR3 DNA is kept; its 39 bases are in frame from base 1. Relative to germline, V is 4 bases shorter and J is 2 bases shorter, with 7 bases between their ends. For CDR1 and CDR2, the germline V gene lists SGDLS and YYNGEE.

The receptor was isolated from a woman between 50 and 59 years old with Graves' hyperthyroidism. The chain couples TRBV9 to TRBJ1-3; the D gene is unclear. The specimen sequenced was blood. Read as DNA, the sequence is TGTGCCAGCAGCCCGCAGACTGGAAACACCATATATTTT. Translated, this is CASSPQTGNTIYF.